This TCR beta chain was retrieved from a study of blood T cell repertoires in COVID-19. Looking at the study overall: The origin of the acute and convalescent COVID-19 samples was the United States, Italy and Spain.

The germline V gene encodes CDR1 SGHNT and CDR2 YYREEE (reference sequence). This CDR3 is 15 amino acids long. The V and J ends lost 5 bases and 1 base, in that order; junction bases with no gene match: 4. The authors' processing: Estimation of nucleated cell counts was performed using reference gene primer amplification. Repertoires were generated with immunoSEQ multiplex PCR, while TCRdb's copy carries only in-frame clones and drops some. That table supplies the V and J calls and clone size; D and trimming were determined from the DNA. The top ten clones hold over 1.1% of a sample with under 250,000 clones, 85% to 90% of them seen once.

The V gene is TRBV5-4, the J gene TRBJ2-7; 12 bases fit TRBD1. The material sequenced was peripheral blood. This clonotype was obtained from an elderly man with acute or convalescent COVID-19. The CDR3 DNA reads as TGTGCCAGCAGGTCGGGACAGGGGGCATCCTACGAGCAGTACTTC. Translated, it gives CASRSGQGASYEQYF.